Described below is a single TCR beta chain sequence and its context. Its antigen remains unidentified. Profiled with immunoSEQ multiplex PCR; TCRdb holds only in-frame clones, not every one. The sample has 15,000 to 20,000 clones, over 75% seen once. The CDR3 sequence is 14 residues long. Trimming pared 8 bases from V and 3 bases from J, leaving 15 bases between. Germline assignment: CDR1 SNHLY and CDR2 FYNNEI. The data are from a study of ipilimumab plus nivolumab after autologous stem cell transplantation. For the study at large: Patients received a median of 5 ipilimumab and roughly eight nivolumab doses.

Study observations and caveats: Per the authors, repertoire, Treg and microbiota data justify further study.

Patients got ipilimumab 1 mg/kg beginning 14 to 28 days post-transplant. Patients got 3 mg/kg IV nivolumab weeks 1, 4, 7, 10, then biweekly through week 26. The genes are TRBV2 and TRBJ2-3; D not certain. The specimen comprised PBMCs, sampled in a trial of ipilimumab plus nivolumab as post-transplant consolidation. The sequence derives from a male donor with diffuse large B-cell lymphoma. The chain's CDR3 is CASFPLDGTDTQYF. The CDR3 DNA is TGTGCCAGCTTCCCCCTCGACGGGACAGATACGCAGTATTTT.